This T cell receptor (beta chain) emerged from a study of cytomegalovirus exposure and HLA in healthy donors. Broader study findings: Most sequenced TCRs were rare (though some public TCRs occurred in many donors). In a later analysis, specific HLA alleles were associated with more than 15,000 TCR beta sequences at a 0.05 false discovery rate. A later analysis found most CMV-associated TCR beta chains apparently HLA-restricted.

Primers: 60 Vbeta forward and 13 Jbeta reverse. Assay: immunoSEQ multiplex PCR; the TCRdb copy retains only in-frame clones and omits some. Of over 150,000 clones in the sample, approximately 80% are singletons; the top ten hold 0.098%. The CDR3 spans 16 residues. Germline V gene data show CDR1 as LNHDA and CDR2 as SQIVND (reference sequence). V lost 6 bases to trimming and J lost 6 bases; unmatched junction nucleotides: 15. In the case of this clone: Its antigen is unknown.

The chain links TRBV19 to TRBJ1-1; 8 bases fit TRBD1. Sequencing was done on a sample of PBMCs. This receptor was identified in a boy aged 2-9 years in good health and CMV-seronegative. This CDR3 reads CASSGQGRGYVAEAFF. CDR3 nucleotides: TGTGCCAGTAGCGGACAGGGAAGGGGGTATGTGGCTGAAGCTTTCTTT.